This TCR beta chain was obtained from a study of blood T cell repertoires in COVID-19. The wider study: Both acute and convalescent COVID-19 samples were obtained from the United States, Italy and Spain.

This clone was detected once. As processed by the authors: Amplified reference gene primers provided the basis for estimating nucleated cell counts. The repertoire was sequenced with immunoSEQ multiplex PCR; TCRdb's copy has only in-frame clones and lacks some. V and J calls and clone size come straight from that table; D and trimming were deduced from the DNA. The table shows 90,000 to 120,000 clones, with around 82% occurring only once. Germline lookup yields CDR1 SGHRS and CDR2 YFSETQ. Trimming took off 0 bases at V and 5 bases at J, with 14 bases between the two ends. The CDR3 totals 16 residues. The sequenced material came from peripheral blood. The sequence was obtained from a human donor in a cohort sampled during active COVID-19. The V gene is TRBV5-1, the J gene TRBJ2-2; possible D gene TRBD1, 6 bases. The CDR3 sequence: CASSLAQGTGTGELFF. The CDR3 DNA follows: TGCGCCAGCAGCTTGGCACAGGGAACAGGAACCGGGGAGCTGTTTTTT.